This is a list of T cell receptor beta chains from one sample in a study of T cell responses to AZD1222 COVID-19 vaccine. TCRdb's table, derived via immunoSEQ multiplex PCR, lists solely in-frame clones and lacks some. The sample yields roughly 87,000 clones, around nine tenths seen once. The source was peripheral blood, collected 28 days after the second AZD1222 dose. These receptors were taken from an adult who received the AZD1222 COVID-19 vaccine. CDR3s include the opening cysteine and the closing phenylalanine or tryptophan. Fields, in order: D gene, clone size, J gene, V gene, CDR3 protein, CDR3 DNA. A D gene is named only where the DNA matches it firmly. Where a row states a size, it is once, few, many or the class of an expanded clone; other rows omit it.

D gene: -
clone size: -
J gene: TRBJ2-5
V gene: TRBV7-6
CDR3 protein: CASSSTYVASETQYF
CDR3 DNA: TGTGCCAGCAGCTCCACTTACGTAGCCTCGGAGACCCAGTACTTC

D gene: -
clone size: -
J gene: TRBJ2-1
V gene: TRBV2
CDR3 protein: CASTERGATYNEQFF
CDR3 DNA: TGTGCCAGCACCGAGCGCGGAGCTACCTACAATGAGCAGTTCTTC

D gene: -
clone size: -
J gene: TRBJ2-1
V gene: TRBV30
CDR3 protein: CAWSLKAGENEQFF
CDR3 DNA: TGTGCCTGGAGTTTGAAGGCAGGGGAAAATGAGCAGTTCTTC

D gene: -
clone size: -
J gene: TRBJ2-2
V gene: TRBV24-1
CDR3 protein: CATSDPRGVDGELFF
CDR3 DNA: TGTGCCACCAGTGATCCGCGTGGGGTAGACGGGGAGCTGTTTTTT

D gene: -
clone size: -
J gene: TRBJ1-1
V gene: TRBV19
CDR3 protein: CASSTPQGIKGTEAFF
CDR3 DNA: TGTGCCAGTAGTACTCCCCAGGGGATTAAAGGAACTGAAGCTTTCTTT

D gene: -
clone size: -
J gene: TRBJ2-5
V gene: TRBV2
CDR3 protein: CAITGRETQYF
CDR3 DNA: TGTGCCATCACAGGTAGAGAGACCCAGTACTTC

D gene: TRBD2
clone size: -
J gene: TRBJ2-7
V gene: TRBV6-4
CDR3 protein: CASSSLAGGSYEQYF
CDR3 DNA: TGTGCCAGCAGTTCCCTAGCGGGAGGCTCCTACGAGCAGTACTTC

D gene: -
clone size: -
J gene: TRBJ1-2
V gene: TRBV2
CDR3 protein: CASRANYGYTF
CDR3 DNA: TGTGCCAGCAGAGCTAACTATGGCTACACCTTC

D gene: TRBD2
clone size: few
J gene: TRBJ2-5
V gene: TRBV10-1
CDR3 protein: CASSGGSFQETQYF
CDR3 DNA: TGCGCCAGCAGCGGGGGGTCCTTCCAAGAGACCCAGTACTTC

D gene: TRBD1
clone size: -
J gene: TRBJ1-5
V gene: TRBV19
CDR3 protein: CASSIRDRDHQPQHF
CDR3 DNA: TGTGCCAGTAGTATAAGGGACAGGGATCATCAGCCCCAGCATTTT

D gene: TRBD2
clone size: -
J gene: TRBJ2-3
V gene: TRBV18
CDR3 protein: CASSPQGTSGKTDTQYF
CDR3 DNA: TGTGCCAGCTCACCACAGGGGACTAGCGGGAAAACAGATACGCAGTATTTT

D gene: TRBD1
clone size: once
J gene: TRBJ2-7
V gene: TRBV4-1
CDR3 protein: CASSETGIDYEQYF
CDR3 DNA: TGCGCCAGCAGCGAGACAGGGATCGACTACGAGCAGTACTTC

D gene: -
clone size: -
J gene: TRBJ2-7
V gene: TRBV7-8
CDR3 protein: CASSYRGGLGNEQYF
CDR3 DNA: TGTGCCAGCAGCTATCGCGGTGGTCTCGGAAACGAGCAGTACTTC

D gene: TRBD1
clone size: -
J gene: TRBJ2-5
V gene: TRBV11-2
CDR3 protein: CASSSRQGARVETQYF
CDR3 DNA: TGTGCCAGCAGCTCGCGACAGGGGGCGCGGGTAGAGACCCAGTACTTC

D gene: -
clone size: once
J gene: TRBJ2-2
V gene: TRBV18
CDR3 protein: CASSPTAQGGTGELFF
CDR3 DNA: TGTGCCAGCTCCCCTACGGCACAGGGAGGTACCGGGGAGCTGTTTTTT

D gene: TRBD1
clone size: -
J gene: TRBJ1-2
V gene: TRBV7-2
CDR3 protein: CASSLVGGEGYGYTF
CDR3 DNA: TGTGCCAGCAGCTTAGTAGGGGGCGAGGGCTATGGCTACACCTTC